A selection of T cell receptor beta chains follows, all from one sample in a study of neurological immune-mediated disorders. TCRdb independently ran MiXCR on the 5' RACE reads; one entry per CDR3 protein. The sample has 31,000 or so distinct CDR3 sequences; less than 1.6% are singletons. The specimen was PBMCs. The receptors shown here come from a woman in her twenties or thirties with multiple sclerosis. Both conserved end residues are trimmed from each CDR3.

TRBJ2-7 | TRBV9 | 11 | ASSVKGAHEQY
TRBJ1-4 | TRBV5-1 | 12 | ASSPGGVREKLF
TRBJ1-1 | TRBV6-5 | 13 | ASTFRRAQHTEAF
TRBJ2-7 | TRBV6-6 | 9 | ASSWTYEQY
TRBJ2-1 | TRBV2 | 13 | ASSGGASPSNEQF
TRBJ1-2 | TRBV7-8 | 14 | ASSLARVGAAYGYT
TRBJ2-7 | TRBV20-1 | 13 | SAFVNSGGPGEQY
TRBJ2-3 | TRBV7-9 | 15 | ASSLGGGARSTDTQY
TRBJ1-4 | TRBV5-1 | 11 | ASSLREDEKLF
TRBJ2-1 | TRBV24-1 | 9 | ATSRKGEQF
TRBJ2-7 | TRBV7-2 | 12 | ASSSTDRAYEQY
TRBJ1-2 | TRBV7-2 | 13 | ASSLDNRGPGGYT
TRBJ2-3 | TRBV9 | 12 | ASSVQGQTDTQY
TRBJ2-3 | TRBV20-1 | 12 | SAPGNVGTDTQY
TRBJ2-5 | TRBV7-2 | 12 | ASSPRQPQETQY
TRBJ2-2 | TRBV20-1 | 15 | SARGRRAQTNTGELF
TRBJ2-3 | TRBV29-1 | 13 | SVPPGTGGTDTQY
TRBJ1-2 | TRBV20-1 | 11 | SARDPEGAGYT
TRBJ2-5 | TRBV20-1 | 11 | SAGRGGQETQY
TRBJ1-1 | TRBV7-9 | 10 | ASSTSNTEAF
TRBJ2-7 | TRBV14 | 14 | ASSQDLPTGGYEQY
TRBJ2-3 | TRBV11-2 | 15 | ASSLDLGPRSTDTQY
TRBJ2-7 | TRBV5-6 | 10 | ASSRETYEQY
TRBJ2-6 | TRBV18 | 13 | ASSPGGTGANVLT
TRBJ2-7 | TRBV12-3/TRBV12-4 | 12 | ASSLGSNPYEQY
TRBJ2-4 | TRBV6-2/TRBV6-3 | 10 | ASWDNKNIQY
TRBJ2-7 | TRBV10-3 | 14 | AISESGAGGGYEQY
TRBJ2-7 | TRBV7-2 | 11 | ASSSRTGYEQY
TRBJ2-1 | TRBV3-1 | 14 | ASSLPASGGANEQF
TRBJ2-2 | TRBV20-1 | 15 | SARDAGLAGPNGELF
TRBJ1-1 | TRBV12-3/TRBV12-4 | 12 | ASRTAGMVTEAF
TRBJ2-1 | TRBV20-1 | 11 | SARGARLNEQF
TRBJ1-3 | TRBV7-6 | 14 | ASSLAAQSSGNTIY
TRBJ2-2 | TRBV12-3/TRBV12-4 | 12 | ASRSGTSPGELF
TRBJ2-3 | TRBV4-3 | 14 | ASSQILAGGQDTQY
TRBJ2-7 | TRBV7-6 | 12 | ASSANCISYEQY
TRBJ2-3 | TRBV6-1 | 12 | ASRRGPSTDTQY
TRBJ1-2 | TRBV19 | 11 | ASTHWGLYGYT
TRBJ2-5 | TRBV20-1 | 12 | SAQTQGVQETQY
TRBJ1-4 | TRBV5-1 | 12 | ASSSDGTYEKLF
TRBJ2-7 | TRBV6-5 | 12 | ASSYAGLPNEQY
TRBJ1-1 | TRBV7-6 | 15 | ASSLGGGGRRNTEAF
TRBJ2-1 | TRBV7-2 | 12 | ASREKVSQDEQF
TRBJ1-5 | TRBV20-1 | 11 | SARSTTNQPQH
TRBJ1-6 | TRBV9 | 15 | ASSVDDGRSYNSPLH
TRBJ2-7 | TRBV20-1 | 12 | SASLPGVRGEQY
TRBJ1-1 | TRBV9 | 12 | ASSAADRRTEAF
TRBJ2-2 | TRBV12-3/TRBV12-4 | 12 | ASSSDRAWGELF
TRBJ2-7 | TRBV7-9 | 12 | ASSHQGRSREQY